The next 9 T cell receptor beta chains were all read from a single sample in a study of blood T cell repertoires in COVID-19. The method was immunoSEQ multiplex PCR; TCRdb's version includes in-frame clones alone and lacks a portion of them. The data hold roughly 250,000 clones, with more than 70% observed a single time. Material for sequencing was peripheral blood. Receptors originate from a man aged 40-55 years with active or convalescent COVID-19.

The chain links TRBV12-2 to TRBJ2-7; TRBD1 is the table's D call and was not checked against the DNA. TRBV12-2 is marked as a pseudogene. CDR3 length equals 15 residues. The CDR3 loop reads CASPSGQGASYEQYF. The DNA of the CDR3 is TGTGCAAGTCCCTCGGGACAGGGGGCATCCTACGAGCAGTACTTC.

This chain links TRBV10-3 with TRBJ1-1, with D uncertain. The CDR3 extends over 15 amino acids. The V end lost 6 bases, the J end lost 0 bases, and 14 bases lay between the germline ends. Germline CDR1 reads ENHRY; CDR2 reads SYGVKD. The CDR3 protein is CAIRNSLDMNTEAFF. The CDR3, as DNA: TGTGCCATCAGAAACAGCCTCGACATGAACACTGAAGCTTTCTTT.

The chain joins TRBV6-5 to TRBJ1-6, with no clear D. V lost 10 bases, J lost 12 bases, and 22 bases lay in between. Germline V gene lookup returns CDR1 MNHEY and CDR2 SVGAGI. CDR3 length: 14 residues. The CDR3 bases are TGTGCCACCCAAGTTACATCCGGGGTAATACCCCTCCACTTT. It translates to CATQVTSGVIPLHF.

The chain employs TRBV5-5 and TRBJ2-5; possibly TRBD2 for D (6 bases). The length of the CDR3 is 14 residues. Germline CDR1 reads SGHKS; CDR2 reads YYEKEE (reference sequence). Trimming cost V 5 bases and J 0 bases, with 11 bases left between them. In DNA form, the CDR3 reads TGTGCCAGCAGTTGGACGGGGGACCAAGAGACCCAGTACTTC. Its translation: CASSWTGDQETQYF.

This clone was counted once. CDR3: CASSFDGTGNSPLHF. The CDR3 nucleotides are TGTGCCAGCAGCTTTGACGGGACAGGGAATTCACCCCTCCACTTT. V gene TRBV13 combines with J gene TRBJ1-6; 9 nucleotides align to TRBD1. Germline CDR1 PRHDT, CDR2 FYEKMQ (reference sequence). Losses at the gene ends were 3 bases for V and 7 bases for J; bases not matched to a gene: 4. There are 15 residues in the CDR3. Supplemented by reference TRBV13 and TRBJ1-6, the full variable domain reads AAGVIQSPRHLIKEKRETATLKCYPIPRHDTVYWYQQGPGQDPQFLISFYEKMQSDKGSIPDRFSAQQFSDYHSELNMSSLELGDSALYFCASSFDGTGNSPLHFGNGTRLTVT.

The gene calls are TRBV7-9 and TRBJ1-3, with a tentative D call TRBD1 (5 bases). V was trimmed by 6 bases and J by 1 base, leaving 22 bases between them. This CDR3 has 18 amino acids. Germline V gene sequence: CDR1 SEHNR, CDR2 FQNEAQ (reference sequence). This CDR3 reads CASSHQGPFQGSGNTIYF. CDR3 DNA sequence: TGTGCCAGCAGTCACCAGGGCCCCTTTCAGGGTTCTGGAAACACCATATATTTT. Filled out from reference TRBV7-9 and TRBJ1-3, the complete variable domain reads DTGVSQNPRHKITKRGQNVTFRCDPISEHNRLYWYRQTLGQGPEFLTYFQNEAQLEKSRLLSDRFSAERPKGSFSTLEIQRTEQGDSAMYLCASSHQGPFQGSGNTIYFGEGSWLTVV.

This chain joins TRBV5-1 and TRBJ1-2, with TRBD1 as a possible D gene (5 bases). The CDR3 loop spans 13 amino acids. Germline V gene lookup returns CDR1 SGHRS and CDR2 YFSETQ. V lost 2 bases and J lost 7, with 12 bases in between. The chain's CDR3 is CASSFLQGSGYTF. CDR3 sequence (DNA): TGCGCCAGCAGCTTTCTCCAGGGAAGTGGCTACACCTTC.

The chain couples TRBV19 to TRBJ2-1; the D gene is possibly TRBD2 (6 bases). Germline V gene sequence: CDR1 LNHDA, CDR2 SQIVND (reference sequence). The length of the CDR3 is 14 residues. V lost 5 bases and J lost 8, with 16 bases in between. The CDR3, as DNA: TGTGCCAGTAGTTTCCTGAGGCGGGGAGATGAGCAGTTCTTC. Translation: CASSFLRRGDEQFF.

The chain recombines TRBV7-3 with TRBJ2-1; 10 bases align to TRBD2. Germline V gene data show CDR1 as SGHTA and CDR2 as FQGTGA. V trimming: 5 bases; J trimming: 7 bases; junction bases outside the gene matches: 14. The CDR3 totals 17 residues. CDR3 in amino acids: CASSAASGRPGYNEQFF. The CDR3 DNA reads as TGTGCCAGCAGCGCAGCTAGCGGGAGACCCGGATATAATGAGCAGTTCTTC.